The 23 T cell receptor beta chains given below trace back to one sample, sequenced in a study of T cell responses to AZD1222 COVID-19 vaccine. This table comes from immunoSEQ multiplex PCR, and its TCRdb copy is limited to in-frame clones, with some not included. The table records about 170,000 clones, around nine tenths of them present only once. Sequenced material: peripheral blood, taken 28 days after the second AZD1222 dose. The receptors were gathered from an adult who received the AZD1222 COVID-19 vaccine.

The chain links TRBV12-3 or TRBV12-4 to TRBJ1-1, with 7 bases matching TRBD1. The CDR3 contains 13 residues. V lost 8 bases to trimming and J lost 1 base; unmatched junction nucleotides: 4. The CDR3 DNA reads as TGTGCCAGCGGAAGACAGGGGAACACTGAAGCTTTCTTT. As protein: CASGRQGNTEAFF.

The chain carries TRBV4-2 and TRBJ2-4; D is unclear. The CDR3 spans 14 residues. Trimming left V 0 bases short and J 1 base short, with 4 bases between. Germline CDR1 reads LGHNA; CDR2 reads YNFKEQ. Here the CDR3 DNA reads TGTGCCAGCAGCCAAGATCTTGCCAAAAACATTCAGTACTTC. Its translation is CASSQDLAKNIQYF.

CDR3 loop: CASRERDRGPRNTEAFF. CDR3 DNA: TGCGCCAGCAGAGAGCGGGACAGGGGGCCGAGGAACACTGAAGCTTTCTTT. This chain connects TRBV4-1 to TRBJ1-1; 12 positions agree with TRBD1. The V gene's germline CDR1 is MGHRA and CDR2 YSYEKL. The ends lost 6 bases at V and 1 base at J; junction bases unmatched: 9. This CDR3 is 17 amino acids long.

The chain uses TRBV9 and TRBJ2-7, with TRBD1 matching 8 bases. The CDR3 is made up of 14 amino acids. J was trimmed by 6 bases and V by 0 bases; bases with no gene match: 5. Germline loops: CDR1 SGDLS, CDR2 YYNGEE. DNA of the CDR3: TGTGCCAGCAGCGTAGAGGGACAGGACCGCGAGCAGTACTTC. Its translation: CASSVEGQDREQYF.

The rearrangement links TRBV10-1 to TRBJ2-5; weak D call: TRBD2 (6 bases). In germline, CDR1 is WNHNN, CDR2 SYGVQD (reference sequence). The V end was cut by 5 bases, the J end by 1 base, with 8 bases between. CDR3 size: 13 residues. CDR3 residues: CASSRTTQETQYF. The CDR3 bases are TGCGCCAGCAGTCGGACTACCCAAGAGACCCAGTACTTC.

The chain joins TRBV10-3 to TRBJ1-1; D ambiguous. This CDR3 region has 12 residues. Germline V gene data show CDR1 as ENHRY and CDR2 as SYGVKD. V was pared by 3 bases and J by 5 bases, with 7 bases between. The DNA for the CDR3 is TGTGCCATCAGTGACCAAGCAACTGAAGCTTTCTTT. Its protein is CAISDQATEAFF.

As regards this clone: At one end, the junction sequence differs from germline, possibly due to a read error. J is TRBJ1-1 and V is TRBV6-2 or TRBV6-3, with D unclear. From germline, CDR1 is MNHEY and CDR2 SVGEGT. This CDR3 has 15 amino acids. For the CDR3, the DNA is TGTGCCAGCAATTACAAGGCAGGAGTGAACACTGAAGCTTTCTTT. This translates into CASNYKAGVNTEAFF.

The chain joins TRBV7-2 to TRBJ1-4; D possibly corresponds to TRBD1 (5 bases). The CDR3 is 16 residues long. The germline V gene has CDR1 SGHTA and CDR2 FQGNSA. V was pared by 5 bases and J by 7 bases, with 20 bases between. The CDR3 nucleotides are TGTGCCAGCAGCCCTCGCCGCAAGGGGCGGGCTGAAAAACTGTTTTTT. Its protein product is CASSPRRKGRAEKLFF. The whole variable domain, filled in from reference TRBV7-2 and TRBJ1-4, reads GAGVSQSPSNKVTEKGKDVELRCDPISGHTALYWYRQSLGQGLEFLIYFQGNSAPDKSGLPSDRFSAERTGGSVSTLTIQRTQQEDSAVYLCASSPRRKGRAEKLFFGSGTQLSVL.

This clone was counted once. This CDR3 is CASSYDAAGGPGELFF. CDR3 bases: TGTGCCAGCAGCTACGATGCAGCGGGGGGGCCCGGGGAGCTGTTTTTT. The V call is TRBV7-2, the J call TRBJ2-2, with 10 positions matching TRBD2. V dropped 4 bases and J dropped 6; count of bases not matched to a gene: 8. The CDR3 totals 16 residues. Germline lookup yields CDR1 SGHTA and CDR2 FQGNSA.

The chain carries TRBV2 and TRBJ2-7, with 15 bases matching TRBD2. Germline CDR1 SNHLY, CDR2 FYNNEI. Trimming removed 6 bases from V and 8 bases from J; junction bases left unmatched: 5. This CDR3 region has 14 residues. The CDR3 sequence: CASSGLAGGVQQYF. The CDR3 DNA is TGTGCCAGCAGCGGACTAGCGGGGGGGGTCCAGCAGTACTTC.

V and J are TRBV29-1 and TRBJ1-4, with 7 bases identical to TRBD1. The length of the CDR3 is 13 residues. Germline CDR1 SQVTM, CDR2 ANQGSEA. Losses at the gene ends were 6 bases for V and 3 bases for J; bases not matched to a gene: 4. The CDR3 protein is CSVRGRANEKLFF. The CDR3 coding sequence is TGCAGCGTAAGGGGGCGAGCTAATGAAAAACTGTTTTTT.

DNA of the CDR3: TGTGCCAGCAGCTTTGGCTACACGGCCTACGAGCAGTACTTC. Residues: CASSFGYTAYEQYF. The chain has TRBV5-6 and TRBJ2-7; D remains unclear. The V and J ends lost 2 bases and 2 bases respectively, with 11 bases between them. This CDR3 has 14 amino acids. CDR1 and CDR2 from the germline V gene are SGHDT and YYEEEE.

This chain joins TRBV4-1 and TRBJ2-3; 7 bases align to TRBD2. Unmatched junction bases numbered 12, after V lost 3 bases and J lost 0 bases. Germline V CDR1 and CDR2: MGHRA, YSYEKL. This CDR3 comprises 18 residues. The CDR3 loop is CASSQRMLAETSTDTQYF. The CDR3 DNA reads as TGCGCCAGCAGCCAGAGGATGCTAGCGGAAACTAGCACAGATACGCAGTATTTT.

V is TRBV6-1 and J is TRBJ1-5; 8 nucleotides agree with TRBD1. The J segment lost 6 bases and the V segment lost 5 bases, leaving 6 bases of the junction unmatched. The length of the CDR3 is 14 residues. The germline CDR1 and CDR2 sequences are MNHNS and SASEGT. Here the CDR3 DNA reads TGTGCCAGCAGTCCACAGGGGGGAGGTCAGCCCCAGCATTTT. Translating gives CASSPQGGGQPQHF.

In DNA form, the CDR3 reads TGTGCCAGCAGCCCCCAGACAGGGCTATCTGAAGCTTTCTTT. Translated, it gives CASSPQTGLSEAFF. This chain uses TRBV7-9 with TRBJ1-1, with 7 bases identical to TRBD1. The trim removed 5 bases at V and 6 bases at J, leaving 9 bases unmatched. Germline V gene sequence: CDR1 SEHNR, CDR2 FQNEAQ (reference sequence). This CDR3 is 14 amino acids long.

This clone was picked up a small number of times. This chain uses TRBV4-3 with TRBJ1-2, with D unresolved. Germline assignment: CDR1 LGHNA and CDR2 YSLEER. The V gene lost 1 base and the J gene lost 0 bases, with 12 bases spanning the gap. The CDR3 has 16 residues. The CDR3 region is CASSQGAAGANYGYTF. CDR3 in DNA: TGCGCCAGCAGCCAAGGAGCGGCAGGAGCTAACTATGGCTACACCTTC.

V is TRBV3-1 (or the pseudogene TRBV3-2) and J is TRBJ1-2; TRBD1 matches at 8 bases. The germline V gene encodes CDR1 LGHDT and CDR2 YNNKEL (reference sequence). There are 16 residues in the CDR3. The ends lost 1 base at V and 7 bases at J; junction bases unmatched: 11. The CDR3 loop reads CASSQAGTGPLGGYTF. The CDR3 DNA reads TGTGCCAGCAGCCAAGCCGGGACAGGACCTCTGGGTGGCTACACCTTC.

The V gene is TRBV5-1, the J gene TRBJ2-2; the D gene is possibly TRBD2 (6 bases). Trimming left V 0 bases short and J 2 bases short, with 11 bases between. CDR1 and CDR2 (germline): SGHRS, YFSETQ. This CDR3 spans 16 amino acids. As DNA, the CDR3 is TGCGCCAGCAGCTTGGCCAAGCGGGTCAACACCGGGGAGCTGTTTTTT. It yields the protein CASSLAKRVNTGELFF.

The genes are TRBV10-1 and TRBJ1-5; D unresolved. The V gene lost 2 bases and the J gene lost 2 bases, with 1 base spanning the gap. Germline V gives CDR1 WNHNN, CDR2 SYGVQD (reference sequence). This CDR3 has 12 residues. DNA of the CDR3: TGCGCCAGCAGTGAGGGCAATCAGCCCCAGCATTTT. Protein product: CASSEGNQPQHF.

In this sample, this clone turned up once. This chain connects TRBV19 to TRBJ2-7; D remains ambiguous. The germline V gene has CDR1 LNHDA and CDR2 SQIVND (reference sequence). The length of the CDR3 is 13 residues. Trimming removed 6 bases from V and 3 bases from J, with 12 bases in between. CDR3 sequence reads: CASSQLDGYEQYF. The CDR3 DNA follows: TGTGCCAGTAGCCAATTGGACGGCTACGAGCAGTACTTC.

The CDR3 sequence is CASSLNTGELFF. DNA for the CDR3: TGCGCCAGCAGCTTAAACACCGGGGAGCTGTTTTTT. The chain uses TRBV5-1 and TRBJ2-2; D unresolved. V lost 2 bases and J 2 bases, leaving 1 base between the germline ends. The germline gives CDR1 SGHRS, CDR2 YFSETQ. This CDR3 is built from 12 residues.

This chain connects TRBV6-5 to TRBJ2-7; possible D gene TRBD2, 6 bases. This CDR3 is 15 amino acids long. Germline CDR1 MNHEY, CDR2 SVGAGI. Deletions cut 5 bases from V and 2 bases from J, with 16 bases between. CDR3 region: CASSPGSGPTYEQYF. The CDR3 DNA reads TGTGCCAGCAGTCCGGGCAGCGGGCCGACCTACGAGCAGTACTTC.

V gene TRBV6-5 combines with J gene TRBJ2-7, with 7 nucleotides matching TRBD2. V was clipped by 11 bases and J by 2 bases; unmatched bases: 15. Germline values: CDR1 MNHEY, CDR2 SVGAGI. The CDR3 contains 15 residues. The CDR3 reads CASSAARGKTYEQYF. Written as DNA, the CDR3 is TGTGCCTCATCAGCGGCGCGGGGGAAAACCTACGAGCAGTACTTC.